The rows below give T cell receptor beta chains drawn from one sample of a study of T cell clones after liver transplantation. Only in-frame clones appear in the TCRdb table, and some are missing; sequencing was by immunoSEQ multiplex PCR. Here the sample spans 65,000 to 85,000 clones, around 84% being singletons. The sample consisted of CD4+ T cells from blood, taken less than 50 months after liver transplant. These receptors were obtained from a human patient who received a liver transplant. The T cells may come from the graft donor. CDR3s include the opening cysteine and the closing phenylalanine or tryptophan. A D gene is named only where the DNA matches it firmly. Rows give clone size only sometimes, using once, few, many, or a class for an expanded clone.

CDR3 length	D gene	V gene	clone size	J gene	CDR3 DNA	CDR3 protein
15	TRBD1	TRBV28	NA	TRBJ2-2	TGTGCCAGCAGTTCCTCCGGGACAGGGACCGGGGAGCTGTTTTTT	CASSSSGTGTGELFF
13	TRBD1	TRBV5-1	NA	TRBJ1-1	TGCGCCAGCAGCAACACAGGGGGCACTGAAGCTTTCTTT	CASSNTGGTEAFF
15	TRBD2	TRBV5-4	NA	TRBJ2-1	TGTGCCAGCAGCCCGGGACTAGCGGGACCCAATGAGCAGTTCTTC	CASSPGLAGPNEQFF
13	NA	TRBV28	once	TRBJ1-2	TGTGCCAGCACCTTGGGGGGTGTCTATGGCTACACCTTC	CASTLGGVYGYTF
16	NA	TRBV7-3	NA	TRBJ2-1	TGTGCCAGCAGCTCACGGGACGGCCAGGGGATGGGTGAGCAGTTCTTC	CASSSRDGQGMGEQFF
11	NA	TRBV18	NA	TRBJ2-5	TGTGCCAGCTCACAACAAGAGACCCAGTACTTC	CASSQQETQYF
15	TRBD1	TRBV11-3	few	TRBJ2-1	TGTGCCAGCAGCTTGGGGGGGACAGGGGTTTATGAGCAGTTCTTC	CASSLGGTGVYEQFF
15	NA	TRBV7-6	NA	TRBJ1-5	TGTGCCAGCAGCGCCCTACTCGATGGGAATCAGCCCCAGCATTTT	CASSALLDGNQPQHF
14	NA	TRBV7-2	few	TRBJ2-1	TGTGCCAGCAGCGGTTGGGACTCTTACAATGAGCAGTTCTTC	CASSGWDSYNEQFF
16	NA	TRBV7-9	NA	TRBJ2-6	TGTGCCAGCAGCCAATACCTGGCTTCTGGGGCCAACGTCCTGACTTTC	CASSQYLASGANVLTF
15	NA	TRBV19	NA	TRBJ2-2	TGTGCCAGTATTAACAGGGGAGGAGGCACCGGGGAGCTGTTTTTT	CASINRGGGTGELFF
16	NA	TRBV7-8	NA	TRBJ2-1	TGTGCCAGCAGCTTATATGCCGGAGGCTCCTACAATGAGCAGTTCTTC	CASSLYAGGSYNEQFF
16	NA	TRBV7-2	NA	TRBJ2-5	TGTGCCAGCAGCTTAGGGGGGGCGGGGGCCCTAGTGCCCCAGTACTTC	CASSLGGAGALVPQYF
15	TRBD1	TRBV18	few	TRBJ1-1	TGTGCCAGCTCCCTAACGACAGGGAGCGACACTGAAGCTTTCTTT	CASSLTTGSDTEAFF
16	NA	TRBV7-9	few	TRBJ2-2	TGTGCCAGCAGCTTAGGAGCCGGAGTCGGAACCGGGGAGCTGTTTTTT	CASSLGAGVGTGELFF
20	NA	TRBV6-4	NA	TRBJ1-5	TGTGCCAGCAGTGACTTTCCCCCGGGACCTCACGCGAACAAATATCAGCCCCAGCATTTT	CASSDFPPGPHANKYQPQHF